This T cell receptor (beta chain) emerged from a study of response to subunit inactivated influenza vaccine (dated by TCRdb to between 2018 and 2020). With respect to the entire study: The study used deep quantitative T cell receptor repertoire profiling to track responses to a trivalent subunit inactivated influenza vaccine.

General study outcomes and caveats: According to the authors, only a limited number of new T cells may be recruited by each seasonal influenza vaccination.

The germline V gene specifies MNHEY as CDR1 and SVGAGI as CDR2. From its cysteine to its phenylalanine, the CDR3 spans 13 amino acids. CDR3 DNA only is kept here, 39 bases in frame from base 1. From V the trimming removes 4 bases and from J it removes 5 bases, while the gene matches leave 2 bases of the junction unaccounted for. Library preparation used RT-PCR. The run used an Illumina HiSeq 2500. The public reads were run again by TCRdb, first through fastp at Q25 and then through MiXCR, and only productive beta chains were kept. When rows share a CDR3 protein, they turn into one entry using the most common DNA and genes. The table for this sample lists 650,000 to 800,000 distinct CDR3 sequences; over 11% of them were counted only once. In total, the top ten clones hold approximately 7% of the sample. This clonotype has at least ten counts. Which antigen it targets is not known. No qualities accompany the bases; no much larger clone lies one base away.

The sequence is built from TRBV6-5 and TRBJ2-1, with TRBD2 identical over 7 junction bases. Source: PBMCs from blood, taken 14 to 15 days before vaccination. This TCR was sampled from a man in his fifties or sixties who received an inactivated influenza vaccine. Donor details come from another sample of the same person, matched by shared clones. This receptor carries the CDR3 CASSSSGDNEQFF. The base sequence is TGTGCCAGCAGTTCAAGCGGGGACAATGAGCAGTTCTTC.